One and the same sample provided the 14 T cell receptor beta chains below, sequenced in a study of human T cells and chemical hapten exposure. TCRdb passed the RACE reads through MiXCR, listing each CDR3 protein once. The sample holds roughly 62,000 distinct CDR3 sequences, about an eighth seen once. As to time point: patch test 3, about 24 weeks after DPC sensitization. Specified treatment: therapeutic diphenylcyclopropenone sensitization with weekly scalp DPC. Sequenced material: whole blood, taken in connection with sensitization to the hapten diphenylcyclopropenone (DPC). These receptors all come from a man younger than 45 with alopecia areata. Some clones in this sample may be carry-over from other donors' samples.

This clonotype was seen only a few times. The chain uses TRBV3-1 and TRBJ1-4; TRBD1 matches 7 bases. CDR1 is LGHDT, CDR2 YNNKEL, per germline (reference sequence). J lost 7 bases, V lost 3 bases, and 17 bases had no gene match. CDR3 length: 18 amino acids. Written as DNA, the CDR3 is TGTGCCAGCAGCCATCAATTTTTGTCACAGGGGAGTGGTGAAAAACTGTTTTTT. It yields the protein CASSHQFLSQGSGEKLFF.

The chain joins TRBV7-2 to TRBJ1-6; possibly TRBD1 for D (5 bases). V gave up 5 bases and J gave up 2 bases, with 10 bases separating them. The germline CDR1 and CDR2 sequences are SGHTA and FQGNSA. The CDR3 is 15 amino acids. The CDR3 DNA sequence: TGTGCCAGCAGCCCACCGGGGCCCTATAATTCACCCCTCCACTTT. Translation: CASSPPGPYNSPLHF.

This clonotype was recorded many times. The chain combines TRBV2 with TRBJ2-3; 8 bases match TRBD1. The CDR3 runs to 13 residues. Germline V CDR1 and CDR2: SNHLY, FYNNEI. J was trimmed by 10 bases and V by 6 bases; bases with no gene match: 9. CDR3 sequence reads: CASRVDRASSQYF. The CDR3, as DNA: TGTGCCAGCAGGGTGGACAGGGCGTCATCGCAGTATTTT.

This clonotype showed up many times. The J gene is TRBJ2-4, the V gene TRBV29-1, with D uncertain. Germline values: CDR1 SQVTM, CDR2 ANQGSEA. Trimming removed 2 bases from V and 9 bases from J, with 5 bases in between. CDR3 length: 10 residues. This chain's CDR3 is CSVEIGIQYF. CDR3 nucleotides: TGCAGCGTTGAAATTGGCATTCAGTACTTC.

This clonotype was seen repeatedly, ten times or more. The chain joins TRBV9 to TRBJ2-1, with TRBD2 matching over 8 bases. V lost 4 bases to trimming and J lost 9 bases; unmatched junction nucleotides: 12. Looked up from germline, CDR1 is SGDLS and CDR2 is YYNGEE. The CDR3 spans 15 residues. Written as DNA, the CDR3 is TGTGCCAGCAGCCCCGGACTGACTAGCGTAGCTGAGCAGTTCTTC. Translated, it gives CASSPGLTSVAEQFF.

This clonotype was counted many times. This chain links TRBV29-1 with TRBJ2-2, with 11 bases lining up with TRBD2. V shed 2 bases, J shed 4 bases, and the junction held 6 bases outside the gene matches. Germline CDR1 SQVTM, CDR2 ANQGSEA. This CDR3 has 16 residues. The DNA for the CDR3 is TGCAGCGTTGAACAGCCTAGCGGGGGGACCACCGGGGAGCTGTTTTTT. This encodes CSVEQPSGGTTGELFF.

This clonotype was detected many times. The chain links TRBV29-1 to TRBJ1-1, with D uncertain. Germline V gene lookup returns CDR1 SQVTM and CDR2 ANQGSEA. The CDR3 is 13 residues long. Trimming removed 3 bases from V and 0 bases from J, with 8 bases in between. The CDR3 DNA sequence: TGCAGCGTTGAGAGGCGCTTGAACACTGAAGCTTTCTTT. Amino acids: CSVERRLNTEAFF.

This clonotype was detected ten times or more. The genes are TRBV6-5 and TRBJ1-4; 10 bases map to TRBD1. The CDR3 is 15 amino acids. Unmatched junction bases numbered 4, after V lost 0 bases and J lost 9 bases. CDR1 and CDR2 (germline): MNHEY, SVGAGI. CDR3 coding DNA: TGTGCCAGCAGTTACTCGGACAGGGGGTTTAAAAAACTGTTTTTT. Translating it yields CASSYSDRGFKKLFF.

Here the CDR3 reads CAIKFGGGAQDTQYF. The CDR3, as DNA: TGTGCCATCAAGTTCGGCGGGGGGGCCCAAGATACGCAGTATTTT. This rearrangement joins TRBV10-3 to TRBJ2-3; 9 nucleotides line up with TRBD2. Germline V gene data show CDR1 as ENHRY and CDR2 as SYGVKD. This CDR3 is built from 15 residues. V lost 7 bases and J lost 5; bases outside the gene matches: 10.

This clonotype was counted at least ten times. The rearrangement uses TRBV7-7 and TRBJ1-1; D unclear. V lost 2 bases and J lost 1, with 5 bases in between. The germline V gene has CDR1 SSHAT and CDR2 FNYEAQ (reference sequence). The CDR3 is made up of 13 amino acids. The chain's CDR3 is CASSLRQNTEAFF. CDR3 DNA sequence: TGTGCCAGCAGCTTAAGGCAGAACACTGAAGCTTTCTTT. The full variable domain, with the rest looked up from reference TRBV7-7 and TRBJ1-1, is GAGVSQSPRYKVTKRGQDVTLRCDPISSHATLYWYQQALGQGPEFLTYFNYEAQPDKSGLPSDRFSAERPEGSISTLTIQRTEQRDSAMYRCASSLRQNTEAFFGQGTRLTVV.

J is TRBJ1-5 and V is TRBV2, with 9 bases lining up with TRBD1. V dropped 3 bases and J dropped 2; count of bases not matched to a gene: 2. Germline assignment: CDR1 SNHLY and CDR2 FYNNEI. CDR3 size: 15 residues. The CDR3 loop reads CASSDRTGGNQPQHF. The CDR3 DNA follows: TGTGCCAGCAGTGACAGGACAGGGGGCAATCAGCCCCAGCATTTT.

This clonotype was seen a few times. The chain is built from TRBV29-1 and TRBJ2-3; 10 bases align to TRBD1. Looked up from germline, CDR1 is SQVTM and CDR2 is ANQGSEA. There are 14 residues in the CDR3. The ends lost 4 bases at V and 1 base at J; junction bases unmatched: 2. CDR3 residues: CSVAGTGGTDTQYF. DNA for the CDR3: TGCAGCGTTGCCGGGACAGGGGGCACAGATACGCAGTATTTT.

The chain has TRBV7-2 and TRBJ2-5; D is unresolved. Trimming cost V 5 bases and J 9 bases, with 10 bases left between them. CDR3 size: 11 residues. Germline assignment: CDR1 SGHTA and CDR2 FQGNSA. CDR3 amino acids: CASSPSIAQYF. In DNA form, the CDR3 reads TGTGCCAGCAGCCCTAGTATCGCCCAGTACTTC.

This chain links TRBV28 with TRBJ2-3; possible D gene TRBD2, 6 bases. The CDR3 is made up of 14 amino acids. Per germline, CDR1 MDHEN and CDR2 SYDVKM. V was cut by 5 bases and J by 2 bases, with 11 bases left in between. The CDR3 loop reads CASSGRGTTDTQYF. The DNA for the CDR3 is TGTGCCAGCAGTGGTCGGGGGACCACAGATACGCAGTATTTT.